This T cell receptor (beta chain) was observed in a study of regulatory T cells in long-lasting Graves disease (dated by TCRdb to the early 2020s). In terms of the full investigation: Persistent Graves' disease was defined as persistently positive TSH receptor autoantibodies together with antithyroid drug treatment for over 5 years. This study used TCR sequencing and RNA sequencing of peripheral blood to compare persistent Graves' disease patients against newly diagnosed Graves' disease patients. The study was conducted in China and was registered as a clinical trial. TCR sequencing covered 13 persistent and 20 newly diagnosed Graves' disease patients, 33 samples in total. On average, persistent Graves' disease patients in the clinical cohort had been on antithyroid drugs for approximately 10 years.

Results and caveats for the whole study, not just this receptor: Persistent disease showed preferential use of TRBV28, TRBJ1-2 and TRBJ2-5, whereas newly diagnosed disease favored TRBV20-1 and TRBJ2-1. Only the TCR beta chain was sequenced and analyzed. The study examined only peripheral blood because the primary lesion, thyroid tissue, could not be accessed. Persistent patients shared more public clonotypes among themselves (around 3,000) than newly diagnosed patients did (about 970). The small sample size was acknowledged by the authors as a limitation that may reduce accuracy. Persistent Graves' disease patients showed lower TCR Shannon entropy and fewer highly expanded clones than newly diagnosed patients, suggesting clonal expansion.

Libraries were prepared through multiplex PCR. For sequencing, an Illumina HiSeq 4000 was employed. iRepertoire HTBI primers and Arm-PCR amplification of CDR3 regions were used to construct TCR beta libraries. PCR products were gel purified before sequencing. The paper's processing steps were these. Gene usage analysis of CDR3 amino acid clonotypes used the 55 to 80 TRBV and about 14 TRBJ segments found across samples. Filtered high-quality paired reads were merged into contigs using COPE and FqMerger. BLAST was used to align contigs to the IMGT TRBV, TRBD and TRBJ reference genes, and CDR3 was defined following IMGT. Highly expanded clones were defined as clonotypes with a frequency above 0.1%. Repertoire diversity was measured by Shannon entropy, and V-J evenness by the Gini coefficient. A clonotype was considered public if more than one individual shared it. TCRdb trimmed the raw reads at Q25, called clones with MiXCR and kept productive beta chains. CDR3 protein duplicates are merged, each entry listing the most common genes and DNA. The V and J calls follow TCRdb's processing rather than the paper's. This sample comprises about 460,000 distinct CDR3 sequences, 20% to 25% of them detected only once. Around 14% of the sample is in the top ten clones.

In regard to this clonotype: Its antigen target is currently unknown. No per-base quality is available; no much larger clone lies one base away.

Reading the label with the study, this specimen's time point is: persistent/refractory GD, antithyroid drugs over 5 years with positive TRAb. For both TCR sequencing and RNA sequencing, RNA was extracted from PBMCs using TRIzol. Graves' disease was diagnosed according to American Thyroid Association guidelines. Recruitment of patients was carried out at an endocrinology department in Xi'an, China. Each patient gave around 9.2 milliliters of peripheral blood, collected in an EDTA anticoagulant tube. PBMCs were isolated by Ficoll Paque Plus density gradient separation without further T cell sorting. An Agilent 2100 Bioanalyzer and agarose gel were used to check RNA quality, while a NanoDrop 2000 measured RNA concentration. The CDR3 covers 14 residues, taking in both the cysteine and the phenylalanine. The read is trimmed to its CDR3 DNA, 42 bases read in frame from base 1. V and J are truncated by 0 bases and 1 base respectively, leaving an intervening sequence of 8 bases. According to the germline V gene, CDR1 reads SGHRS and CDR2 reads YFSETQ.

This receptor was taken from a female donor with Graves disease. The sequence is built from TRBV5-1 and TRBJ2-7, with no reliable assignment of the D segment. The sequencing used peripheral blood mononuclear cells (PBMCs), collected when the disease was refractory, from a patient treated with antithyroid drugs. The nucleotide sequence is given as TGCGCCAGCAGCTTGGATCCCTTTTCCTACGAGCAGTACTTC. Its amino acids are CASSLDPFSYEQYF.